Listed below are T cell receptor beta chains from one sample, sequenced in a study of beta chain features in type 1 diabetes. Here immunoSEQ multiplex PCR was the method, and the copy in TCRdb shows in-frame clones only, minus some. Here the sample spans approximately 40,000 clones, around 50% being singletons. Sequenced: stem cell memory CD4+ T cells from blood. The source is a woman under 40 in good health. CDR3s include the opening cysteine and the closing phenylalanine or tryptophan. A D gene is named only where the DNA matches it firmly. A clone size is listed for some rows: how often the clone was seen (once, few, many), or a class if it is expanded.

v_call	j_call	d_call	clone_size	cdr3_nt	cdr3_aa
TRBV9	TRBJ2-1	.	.	TGTGCCAGCAGCGTAGCACTCCCGGGGGAGAGGGGTGAGCAGTTCTTC	CASSVALPGERGEQFF
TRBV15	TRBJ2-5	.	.	TGTGCCACCAGTGTGGGGAACAGGGAAGAGACCCAGTACTTC	CATSVGNREETQYF
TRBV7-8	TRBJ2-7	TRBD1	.	TGTGCCAGCGGGCCACAGGGGCGGTCCCACGAGCAGTACTTC	CASGPQGRSHEQYF
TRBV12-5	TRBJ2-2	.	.	TGTGCTAGTGGTAACATTAGAGGGCTAGCTGGTGACACCGGGGAGCTGTTTTTT	CASGNIRGLAGDTGELFF
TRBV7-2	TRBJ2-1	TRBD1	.	TGTGCCAGCAGCTTAAGACAGGGGACTCAGTACAATGAGCAGTTCTTC	CASSLRQGTQYNEQFF
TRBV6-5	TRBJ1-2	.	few	TGTGCCAGCAGGTTGGACGGGCGGGGGTATGGCTACACCTTC	CASRLDGRGYGYTF
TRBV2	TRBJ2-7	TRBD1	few	TGTGCCAGCAACGGATTCCGGGACAGGGACTCCTACGAGCAGTACTTC	CASNGFRDRDSYEQYF
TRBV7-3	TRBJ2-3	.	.	TGTGCCAGCAGCTTAAACCAGCAGGGGACAGATACGCAGTATTTT	CASSLNQQGTDTQYF
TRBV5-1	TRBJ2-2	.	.	TGCGCCAGCAGCTCAGGGGACACCGGGGAGCTGTTTTTT	CASSSGDTGELFF
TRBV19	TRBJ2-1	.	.	TGTGCCAGTAGTATAGTTTCATTGGGAGCGCAGTTCTTC	CASSIVSLGAQFF
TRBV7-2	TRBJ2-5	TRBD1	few	TGTGCCAGCAGCCCACAGACAGGGGGCGTGGAGACCCAGTACTTC	CASSPQTGGVETQYF
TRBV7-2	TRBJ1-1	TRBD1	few	TGTGCCAGCAGCTTTGACAGGGGAGAGACGGCTTTCTTT	CASSFDRGETAFF
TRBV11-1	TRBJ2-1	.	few	TGTGCCAGCAGCGGTCAGGCTTCCTACAATGAGCAGTTCTTC	CASSGQASYNEQFF
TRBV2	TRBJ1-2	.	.	TGTGCCAGCATGGTTGAGATCGCCCGTGGCTACACCTTC	CASMVEIARGYTF
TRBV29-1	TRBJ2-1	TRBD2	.	TGCAGCGGAGGGCGGGGGTCCTACAATGAGCAGTTCTTC	CSGGRGSYNEQFF
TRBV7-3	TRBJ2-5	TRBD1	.	TGTGCCAGCAGAAGGGGACAGGCCGGTTTTGGAGAGACCCAGTACTTC	CASRRGQAGFGETQYF
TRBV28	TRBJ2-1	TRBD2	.	TGTGCCAGCAGTTTAAGCGGGAGGGCCTACAATGAGCAGTTCTTC	CASSLSGRAYNEQFF
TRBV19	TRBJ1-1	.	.	TGTGCCAGTAGGATGAACAGGGCCGCGAACACTGAAGCTTTCTTT	CASRMNRAANTEAFF
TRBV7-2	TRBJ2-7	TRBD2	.	TGTGCCAGCAGTTCCCAGCGGGATAGCTACGAGCAGTACTTC	CASSSQRDSYEQYF
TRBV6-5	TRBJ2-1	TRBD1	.	TGTGCCAGCAGATCCACGGGCAGGGGGAATGAGCAGTTCTTC	CASRSTGRGNEQFF
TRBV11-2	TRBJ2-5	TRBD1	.	TGTGCCAGCAGCTTATGGGACAGGGAAGGAGGGCAGTACTTC	CASSLWDREGGQYF
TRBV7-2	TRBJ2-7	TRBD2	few	TGTGCCAGCAGCTTAGAACAGCGGGGAACCTACGAGCAGTACTTC	CASSLEQRGTYEQYF
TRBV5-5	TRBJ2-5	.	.	TGTGCCAGCAGCTTGACAGGGAGTCAAGAGACCCAGTACTTC	CASSLTGSQETQYF
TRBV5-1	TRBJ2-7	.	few	TGCGCCAGAGCGTGTTTTTCCTACGAGCAGTACTTC	CARACFSYEQYF
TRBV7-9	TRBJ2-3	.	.	TGTGCCAGCAGCCTCGCGAGGGGGGATACGCAGTATTTT	CASSLARGDTQYF
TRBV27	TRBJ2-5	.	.	TGTGCCAGCAGTCCATATTATACCCAGGAGACCCAGTACTTC	CASSPYYTQETQYF
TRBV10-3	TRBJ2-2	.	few	TGTGCCATCAGCGTCGAGGACACCGGGGAGCTGTTTTTT	CAISVEDTGELFF
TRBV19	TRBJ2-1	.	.	TGTGCCAGTAATAGGGCAGGGGTTGGGAGAGAGCAGTTCTTC	CASNRAGVGREQFF
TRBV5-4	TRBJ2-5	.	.	TGTGCCAGCAGCTTGGAGATAGCCCAAGAGACCCAGTACTTC	CASSLEIAQETQYF
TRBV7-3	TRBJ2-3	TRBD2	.	TGTGCCAGCAGCTCAGGGACTAGCGGGAGCCATGGCACAGATACGCAGTATTTT	CASSSGTSGSHGTDTQYF
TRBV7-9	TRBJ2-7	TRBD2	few	TGTGCCAGCAGAGCGGGAGCTTCACGCGAGCAGTACTTC	CASRAGASREQYF
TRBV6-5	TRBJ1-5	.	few	TGTGCCAGCGGTGGGAGGCTTAGCAATCAGCCCCAGCATTTT	CASGGRLSNQPQHF
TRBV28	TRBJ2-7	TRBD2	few	TGTGCCAGCAGCCCAGACCTTATAGCGGGGGACTCCTACGAGCAGTACTTC	CASSPDLIAGDSYEQYF